Included here is one T cell receptor (beta chain) sequence, with context. Its antigen is as yet unknown. This sample is drawn from a study of cytomegalovirus exposure and HLA in healthy donors. Study conclusions and caveats: The dataset shows that most TCR sequences were rare, while some public TCRs occurred in many donors. In the roughly 120 validation repertoires, approximately 94% of cluster scores exceeded 0, per a later analysis.

Germline-derived CDR1 and CDR2 are SQVTM and ANQGSEA. This CDR3 contains 13 residues. The V gene lost 7 bases and the J gene lost 5 bases, with 14 bases spanning the gap. Donors were drawn from the roughly 110-subject validation cohort, separate from the approximately 620-subject first cohort. Profiling relied on immunoSEQ multiplex PCR, and the TCRdb table lists in-frame clones only, not all of them. The sample consists of under 300,000 clones, about 86% of them appearing once. Material: PBMCs. The TCR sequence derives from a woman aged 18-35 years in good health and CMV-seronegative. The chain carries TRBV29-1 and TRBJ1-4; TRBD1 might be the D (6 bases). CDR3 DNA sequence: TGCAGCGCCCGGACAGCGTCAAATGAAAAACTGTTTTTT. Its translation: CSARTASNEKLFF.